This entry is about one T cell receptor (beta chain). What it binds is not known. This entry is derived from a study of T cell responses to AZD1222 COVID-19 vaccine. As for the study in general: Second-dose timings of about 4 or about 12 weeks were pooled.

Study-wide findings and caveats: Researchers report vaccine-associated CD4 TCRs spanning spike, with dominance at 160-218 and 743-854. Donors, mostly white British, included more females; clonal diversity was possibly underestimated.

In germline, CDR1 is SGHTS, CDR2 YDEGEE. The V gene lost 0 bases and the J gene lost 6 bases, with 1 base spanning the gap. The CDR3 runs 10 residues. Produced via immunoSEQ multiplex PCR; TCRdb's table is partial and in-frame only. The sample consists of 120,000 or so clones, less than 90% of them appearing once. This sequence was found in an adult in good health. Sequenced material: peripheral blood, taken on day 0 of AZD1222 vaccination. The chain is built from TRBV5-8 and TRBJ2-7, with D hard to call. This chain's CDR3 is CASSLVEQYF. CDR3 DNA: TGTGCCAGCAGCTTGGTCGAGCAGTACTTC.